This TCR beta chain is from a study of T cell clones after liver transplantation. Study details: Third-party-reactive TCRbeta sequences from pre-transplant mixed lymphocyte reactions served as antigen-independent comparators. Subjects received no induction therapy and standard immunosuppression until randomization at 12-24 months post-transplant. Patients counted as tolerant after at least one year off all immunosuppression, enzymes not exceeding twice normal.

Trimming took 2 bases from V and 0 from J, leaving 7 bases between them. Germline V gene sequence: CDR1 MNHEY, CDR2 SMNVEV (reference sequence). This CDR3 has 14 amino acids. Repertoires were generated with immunoSEQ multiplex PCR, while TCRdb's copy carries only in-frame clones and drops some. The sample includes roughly 97,000 clones, around 86% of them seen just once. Regarding this clone: Its antigen is unidentified.

Overall study results and limits: In most of the 8 subjects, circulating graft-donor-reactive CD4 TCRbeta sequences fell significantly after transplant.

The clonotype originates from a human donor who received a liver transplant. This sample comprised CD4+ T cells from blood, obtained before liver transplant. The chain joins TRBV27 to TRBJ1-2; D is uncertain. The CDR3 spells CASSLTVSNYGYTF. The CDR3 DNA sequence: TGTGCCAGCAGTTTAACCGTCTCTAACTATGGCTACACCTTC.